The entry that follows covers one T cell receptor beta chain sequence. This entry comes from a study of technical replicates of blood from several donors. Profiled with immunoSEQ multiplex PCR; TCRdb holds only in-frame clones, not every one. The table shows 70,000 to 90,000 clones, with roughly 92% occurring only once. The CDR3 is 15 amino acids. Germline values: CDR1 LNHDA, CDR2 SQIVND (reference sequence). Trimming removed 5 bases at V and 6 bases at J, with 16 bases between. The chain carries TRBV19 and TRBJ2-2; D unresolved. This clonotype was sampled from a human donor in good health. The source material was T cells isolated from PBMCs. CDR3 protein: CASSELSESSGELFF. In nucleotides, the CDR3 is TGTGCCAGTAGTGAGTTATCCGAGTCATCCGGGGAGCTGTTTTTT.